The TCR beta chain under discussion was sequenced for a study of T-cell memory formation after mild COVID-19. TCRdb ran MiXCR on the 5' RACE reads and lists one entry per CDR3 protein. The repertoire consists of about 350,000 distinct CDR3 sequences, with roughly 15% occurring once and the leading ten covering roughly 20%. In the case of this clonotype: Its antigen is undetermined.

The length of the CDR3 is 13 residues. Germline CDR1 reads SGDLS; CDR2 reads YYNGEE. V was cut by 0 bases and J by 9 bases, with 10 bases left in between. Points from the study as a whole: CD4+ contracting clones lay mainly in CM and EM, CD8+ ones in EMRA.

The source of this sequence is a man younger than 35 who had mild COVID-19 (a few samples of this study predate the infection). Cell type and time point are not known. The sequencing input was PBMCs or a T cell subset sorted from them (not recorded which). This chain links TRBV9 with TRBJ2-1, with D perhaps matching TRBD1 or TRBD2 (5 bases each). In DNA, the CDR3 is TGTGCCAGCAGCGTAGTTGACGGGGCTGAGCAGTTCTTC. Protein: CASSVVDGAEQFF.